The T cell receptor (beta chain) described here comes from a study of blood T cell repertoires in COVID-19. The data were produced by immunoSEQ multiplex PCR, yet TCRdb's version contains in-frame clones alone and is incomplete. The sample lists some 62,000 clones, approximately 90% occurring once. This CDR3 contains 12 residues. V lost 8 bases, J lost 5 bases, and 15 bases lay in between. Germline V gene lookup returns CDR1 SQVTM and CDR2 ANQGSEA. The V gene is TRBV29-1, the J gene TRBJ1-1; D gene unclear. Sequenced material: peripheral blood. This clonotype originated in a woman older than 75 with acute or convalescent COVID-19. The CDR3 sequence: CSSGRTGTEAFF. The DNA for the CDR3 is TGCAGCTCGGGGAGGACGGGGACTGAAGCTTTCTTT.